This TCR beta chain was identified during a study of T cell responses to AZD1222 COVID-19 vaccine. The CDR3 totals 15 residues. Germline V CDR1 and CDR2: MDHEN, SYDVKM. V lost 4 bases and J lost 4, with 16 bases in between. Measured with immunoSEQ multiplex PCR; TCRdb has only the in-frame clones, and not every one. Of some 170,000 clones in the sample, roughly 89% were seen once. Broader study findings: Donors, mostly white British, included more females; clonal diversity was possibly underestimated. Spike-specific TCR breadth rose after two AZD1222 doses, and depth rose as well. Baseline seropositivity occurred in only six AZD1222 recipients. Reportedly, nearly half the spike-specific TCRs target unmutated variant regions.

As to this clone: Its target is not known.

This sequence joins TRBV28 and TRBJ2-5, with a weak D call TRBD1 (7 bases). The source material was peripheral blood, sampled on day 0 of AZD1222 vaccination. The clonotype comes from an adult in good health. DNA of the CDR3: TGTGCCAGCAGTTCTTCCCCAGGGGGGCGAGAGACCCAGTACTTC. Translating gives CASSSSPGGRETQYF.